The 19 T cell receptor beta chains below all came from one sample that was sequenced in a study of T-cell memory formation after mild COVID-19. TCRdb re-derived calls from the 5' RACE reads in MiXCR, one entry per CDR3 protein. This sample has approximately 40,000 distinct CDR3 sequences; roughly an eighth occur once, and the top ten carry 25% to 35%. The material sequenced was PBMCs or a T cell subset sorted from them (not recorded which). All receptors come from a man aged 18-30 years who had mild COVID-19 (a few samples of this study predate the infection). Cell type and time point are not known.

This clonotype was found a few times. The chain links TRBV5-1 to TRBJ2-3, with D maybe TRBD1 (5 bases). The CDR3 runs to 16 residues. V was pared by 2 bases and J by 2 bases, with 15 bases between. Germline V gene sequence: CDR1 SGHRS, CDR2 YFSETQ. CDR3 nucleotides: TGCGCCAGCAGCTTCTACCCAGGGTTTACCACAGATACGCAGTATTTT. Translating it yields CASSFYPGFTTDTQYF.

In its sample, this clonotype was seen many times. V gene TRBV4-1 combines with J gene TRBJ2-5, with TRBD1 matching over 7 bases. Germline assignment: CDR1 MGHRA and CDR2 YSYEKL. This CDR3 has 16 residues. The V segment lost 1 base and the J segment 4 bases; nucleotides outside the gene matches: 9. The CDR3 sequence is CASSQGIQGWRETQYF. DNA for the CDR3: TGCGCCAGCAGCCAAGGAATACAGGGGTGGAGAGAGACCCAGTACTTC.

In its sample, this clonotype was seen many times. The chain links TRBV6-4 to TRBJ2-3, with no clear D. The germline V and J ends were trimmed by 4 bases and 0 bases, with 5 bases remaining between them. The CDR3 is made up of 13 amino acids. The germline V gene encodes CDR1 MRHNA and CDR2 SNTAGT. In DNA, the CDR3 is TGTGCCAGCAGTGTGGGCAGCACAGATACGCAGTATTTT. Translation gives CASSVGSTDTQYF.

This clonotype showed up many times. The J gene is TRBJ2-7, the V gene TRBV5-5; D possibly corresponds to TRBD1 (6 bases). The CDR3 length is 13 residues. V lost 4 bases to trimming and J lost 3 bases, with 11 bases between them. Germline CDR1 reads SGHKS; CDR2 reads YYEKEE (reference sequence). CDR3 region: CASSRQVDYEQYV. The CDR3 nucleotides are TGTGCCAGCAGCCGACAGGTCGACTACGAGCAGTACGTC.

This clonotype was counted at least ten times. The chain is built from TRBV9 and TRBJ2-1, with 7 positions matching TRBD2. This CDR3 has 15 residues. Germline V lookup: CDR1 SGDLS, CDR2 YYNGEE. The trim removed 2 bases at V and 5 bases at J, leaving 7 bases unmatched. This CDR3 reads CASSVTAGPNNEQFF. CDR3 DNA sequence: TGTGCCAGCAGCGTGACAGCGGGGCCAAACAATGAGCAGTTCTTC.

Ten or more counts support this clonotype. The J gene is TRBJ1-2, the V gene TRBV6-6; D possibly corresponds to TRBD1 (6 bases). CDR3 length: 12 amino acids. Between the trimmed V and J ends, which lost 2 bases and 10 bases, there was a span of 11 bases. Germline CDR1 MNHNY, CDR2 SVGAGI (reference sequence). In DNA, the CDR3 is TGTGCCAGCAGTTACGAGGGGGAGGTCTACACCTTC. It encodes CASSYEGEVYTF.

Ten or more counts support this clonotype. The genes are TRBV6-5 and TRBJ1-1, with TRBD1 identical over 7 bases. The CDR3 contains 15 residues. Germline CDR1 reads MNHEY; CDR2 reads SVGAGI. V lost 5 bases, J lost 3 bases, and 9 bases stayed unmatched. The DNA for the CDR3 is TGTGCCAGCAGTCTCCCAGGGGGAGGTGACACTGAAGCTTTCTTT. This codes for CASSLPGGGDTEAFF.

This clonotype showed up just a few times. The gene calls are TRBV6-5 and TRBJ1-3, with TRBD1 identical over 7 bases. V shed 6 bases, J shed 4 bases, and the junction held 3 bases outside the gene matches. CDR3 length: 13 residues. CDR1 and CDR2 from the germline V gene are MNHEY and SVGAGI. CDR3 sequence reads: CASRTGAGNTIYF. The CDR3 DNA reads as TGTGCCAGCAGAACAGGGGCGGGAAACACCATATATTTT.

The V and J genes are TRBV2 and TRBJ2-7; 7 bases map to TRBD2. Trimming at V came to 3 bases and at J to 2 bases, leaving 4 bases not matched to a gene. Per the germline V gene, CDR1 is SNHLY and CDR2 is FYNNEI. The CDR3 has 14 amino acids. The CDR3 DNA follows: TGTGCCAGCAGTGACGGCGGGAGACCCTACGAGCAGTACTTC. Translation gives CASSDGGRPYEQYF.

The chain uses TRBV11-2 and TRBJ2-1, with TRBD1 matching over 9 bases. J lost 2 bases, V lost 0 bases, and 2 bases had no gene match. CDR1 and CDR2 (germline): SGHAT, FQNNGV. CDR3 length: 16 amino acids. DNA for the CDR3: TGTGCCAGCAGCTTAGACTGGACAGGGGCCTACAATGAGCAGTTCTTC. Amino acids: CASSLDWTGAYNEQFF.

This clonotype was seen only a few times. The chain couples TRBV28 to TRBJ2-3; weak D call: TRBD1 (6 bases). Germline-derived CDR1 and CDR2 are MDHEN and SYDVKM. Trimming removed 5 bases from V and 0 bases from J, with 12 bases in between. The CDR3 runs 15 residues. CDR3 coding DNA: TGTGCCAGCAGTCTTGGGGGCTCTAGCACAGATACGCAGTATTTT. This gives the protein CASSLGGSSTDTQYF.

This clonotype was observed at least ten times. V gene TRBV3-1 combines with J gene TRBJ1-2; 9 nucleotides line up with TRBD1. Germline CDR1 reads LGHDT; CDR2 reads YNNKEL (reference sequence). Unmatched junction bases numbered 4, after V lost 3 bases and J lost 5 bases. The CDR3 loop spans 14 amino acids. For the CDR3, the DNA is TGTGCCAGCAGCCAGTACAGGGGGCTATATGGCTACACCTTC. Its translation: CASSQYRGLYGYTF.

This clonotype was seen many times. The chain uses TRBV6-6 and TRBJ1-5; no definite D call. CDR1 and CDR2 from the germline V gene are MNHNY and SVGAGI (reference sequence). The CDR3 spans 11 residues. Between the trimmed V and J ends, which lost 6 bases and 7 bases, there was a span of 7 bases. CDR3 DNA sequence: TGTGCCAGCAGCTCCGAACAGCCCCAGCATTTT. It translates to CASSSEQPQHF.

This clonotype was recorded many times. The chain links TRBV6-2 or TRBV6-3 to TRBJ2-1, with 12 nucleotides matching TRBD2. Germline lookup yields CDR1 MNHEY and CDR2 SVGEGT. There are 20 residues in the CDR3. Unmatched junction bases numbered 16, after V lost 6 bases and J lost 1 base. This chain's CDR3 is CASSLGASGGASGSYNEQFF. The DNA of the CDR3 is TGTGCCAGCAGCCTGGGGGCTAGCGGGGGGGCCAGCGGATCCTACAATGAGCAGTTCTTC.

This clonotype was seen at least ten times. The chain employs TRBV10-1 and TRBJ1-1; tentatively, D is TRBD1 (5 bases). The CDR3 contains 16 residues. V lost 3 bases and J lost 0, with 14 bases in between. Germline CDR1 reads WNHNN; CDR2 reads SYGVQD (reference sequence). The CDR3 reads CASSESQGPMNTEAFF. The CDR3 DNA is TGCGCCAGCAGTGAATCCCAGGGCCCTATGAACACTGAAGCTTTCTTT.

In its sample, this clonotype was seen many times. V gene TRBV11-2 combines with J gene TRBJ2-1, with 11 nucleotides matching TRBD2. Germline assignment: CDR1 SGHAT and CDR2 FQNNGV. J was trimmed by 1 base and V by 5 bases; bases with no gene match: 7. The CDR3 totals 17 residues. CDR3 loop: CASSPNPSGGSYNEQFF. The CDR3, as DNA: TGTGCCAGCAGCCCAAACCCTAGCGGGGGGTCCTACAATGAGCAGTTCTTC.

This clonotype was detected many times. The CDR3 DNA is TGTGCCAGCAGCCAAGCGGGGCTAGGTACTGAAGCTTTCTTT. This sequence encodes CASSQAGLGTEAFF. The chain carries TRBV3-1 and TRBJ1-1; D is possibly TRBD1 (5 bases). Germline CDR1 reads LGHDT; CDR2 reads YNNKEL (reference sequence). V dropped 1 base and J dropped 5 bases, with 11 bases sitting between them. The length of the CDR3 is 14 residues.

This clonotype was detected once. The chain has TRBV10-3 and TRBJ2-7; TRBD2 is a possible D gene (6 bases). Trimming left V 7 bases short and J 6 bases short, with 16 bases between. This CDR3 is 13 amino acids long. Germline CDR1 ENHRY, CDR2 SYGVKD. This CDR3 is CAINRLGMFEQYV. The CDR3 bases are TGTGCCATCAACCGACTAGGAATGTTCGAGCAGTACGTC.

This clonotype turned up a few times. This chain uses TRBV5-1 with TRBJ2-1; 7 bases match TRBD2. This CDR3 region has 16 residues. From germline, CDR1 is SGHRS and CDR2 YFSETQ. V lost 3 bases, J lost 13 bases, and 19 bases stayed unmatched. Written as DNA, the CDR3 is TGCGCCAGCAGCTCCTCGGGCGGGGGACCGCCCCTTGATCAGTTCTTC. This encodes CASSSSGGGPPLDQFF.